Below, 5 T cell receptor beta chains from the same sample are listed, as sequenced in a study of cytomegalovirus exposure and HLA in healthy donors (dated 2017 in TCRdb). The library came from the immunoSEQ multiplex PCR assay. For the multiplex PCR, a mixture combining 60 forward primers for TCR Vbeta segments and 13 reverse primers for TCR Jbeta segments was used. In TCRdb, the immuneACCESS table is reduced to in-frame sequences with V and J assigned. These tables do not hold every clone; where another copy was compared, an unresolved V gene accounts for under half, and the others remain unexplained. Present in this sample are roughly 92,000 clones, approximately 81% of which were seen just once. The ten largest clonotypes hold about 3.9% of the sample. Sequencing input: PBMCs. Every receptor here comes from a woman between 70 and 85 years old in good health and CMV-seropositive.

The chain carries TRBV15 and TRBJ2-1; maybe TRBD1 (5 bases). Germline CDR1 is LNHNV and CDR2 is YYDKDF (reference sequence). Trimming left V 3 bases short and J 4 bases short, with 13 bases between. The CDR3 extends over 15 amino acids. The CDR3 is CATSSGRARYNEQFF. The CDR3, as DNA: TGTGCCACCAGCAGCGGCAGGGCGCGGTACAATGAGCAGTTCTTC. The full variable domain, with the rest looked up from reference TRBV15 and TRBJ2-1, is DAMVIQNPRYQVTQFGKPVTLSCSQTLNHNVMYWYQQKSSQAPKLLFHYYDKDFNNEADTPDNFQSRRPNTSFCFLDIRSPGLGDTAMYLCATSSGRARYNEQFFGPGTRLTVL.

This chain uses TRBV5-5 with TRBJ2-7, with TRBD2 matching 9 bases. Germline V CDR1 and CDR2: SGHKS, YYEKEE (reference sequence). Germline trimming cut 4 bases from V and 2 bases from J; bases unmatched to any gene: 13. The CDR3 is 17 residues long. CDR3 nucleotides: TGTGCCAGCAGCCGGCAGTTTAGCGGGAGCGGGACCTACGAGCAGTACTTC. Its protein is CASSRQFSGSGTYEQYF.

This clone has a handful of counts. V is TRBV18 and J is TRBJ1-1, with 7 bases fitting TRBD1. Germline loops: CDR1 KGHSH, CDR2 LQKENI. The CDR3 covers 15 residues. V lost 6 bases, J lost 2 bases, and 9 bases stayed unmatched. DNA of the CDR3: TGTGCCAGCTCCGCCTTGGGACAGCTCAACACTGAAGCTTTCTTT. Translation gives CASSALGQLNTEAFF.

The rearrangement uses TRBV5-1 and TRBJ1-1; D gene unclear. Germline V gene lookup returns CDR1 SGHRS and CDR2 YFSETQ. V dropped 4 bases and J dropped 3 bases, with 16 bases sitting between them. CDR3 size: 15 residues. CDR3 in DNA: TGCGCCAGCAGCCGGCTGGCGGGTACGGACACTGAAGCTTTCTTT. Its translation is CASSRLAGTDTEAFF.

The chain has TRBV5-4 and TRBJ2-5; 13 bases agree with TRBD2. The CDR3 has 15 amino acids. The J segment lost 4 bases and the V segment lost 3 bases, leaving 3 bases of the junction unmatched. The germline V gene encodes CDR1 SGHNT and CDR2 YYREEE (reference sequence). The CDR3 nucleotides are TGTGCCAGCAGCTCCGGGACTAGCGGGACAGAGACCCAGTACTTC. Its translation is CASSSGTSGTETQYF.